A single sample gave rise to the 3 T cell receptor beta chains below, sequenced in a study of prognosis after radiotherapy for stage I lung cancer. Genomic DNA provided the template from which TCR beta CDR3 was amplified by two-round multiplex PCR. Amplification in first-round PCR relied on primers specific to each TRBV and TRBJ gene. MiXCR was run by TCRdb on the multiplex PCR reads, yielding one entry per CDR3 protein. Of some 10,000 distinct CDR3 sequences in the sample, 35% were seen once. The material sequenced was PBMCs, taken before or after stereotactic body radiation therapy (not recorded which). The receptor set was obtained from a donor over 45 with non-small cell lung cancer.

To note about this clonotype: Mismatch with germline at one junction end may stem from a read error. The chain is built from TRBV27 and TRBJ2-1, with TRBD1 matching 9 bases. Germline CDR1 reads MNHEY; CDR2 reads SMNVEV (reference sequence). The CDR3 is made up of 17 amino acids. The CDR3 protein is CAGSSQGQGASYNEQFF. For the CDR3, the DNA is TGTGCCGGCAGTTCCCAGGGACAGGGAGCATCCTACAATGAGCAGTTCTTC.

This clonotype was detected ten times or more. This rearrangement joins TRBV2 to TRBJ2-1, with no clear D. Germline loops: CDR1 SNHLY, CDR2 FYNNEI. The CDR3 is 13 residues long. Trimming took off 3 bases at V and 8 bases at J, with 11 bases between the two ends. CDR3 sequence reads: CASSDWQSDEQFF. DNA of the CDR3: TGTGCCAGCAGTGATTGGCAGTCAGATGAGCAGTTCTTC.

There are many counts of this clonotype. J is TRBJ2-2 and V is TRBV6-9, with D perhaps matching TRBD2 (7 bases). Trimming stripped 3 bases from V and 5 bases from J, with 16 bases between. The CDR3 covers 16 residues. The germline CDR1 and CDR2 sequences are MNHGY and SVAAGI. This CDR3 reads CASSYSRGGGTGELFF. The CDR3 DNA reads TGTGCCAGCAGTTACTCACGAGGGGGGGGAACCGGGGAGCTGTTTTTT.